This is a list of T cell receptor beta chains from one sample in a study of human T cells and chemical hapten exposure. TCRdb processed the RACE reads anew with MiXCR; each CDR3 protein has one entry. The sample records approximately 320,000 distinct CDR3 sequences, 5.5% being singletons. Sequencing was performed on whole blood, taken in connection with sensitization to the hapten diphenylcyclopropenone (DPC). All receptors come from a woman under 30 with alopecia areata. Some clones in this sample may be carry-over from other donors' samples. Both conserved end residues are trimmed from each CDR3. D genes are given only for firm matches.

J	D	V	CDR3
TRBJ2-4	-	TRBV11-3	ASSLSGVKNIQY
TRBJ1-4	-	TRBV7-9	ASSSRPRGPLF
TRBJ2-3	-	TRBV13	ASSFEGLVSPDTQY
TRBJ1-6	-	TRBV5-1	ASSFGTDRFGLH
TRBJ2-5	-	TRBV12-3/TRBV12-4	ASSAGTGWTQY
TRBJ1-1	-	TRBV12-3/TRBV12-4	ASSFERGEAF
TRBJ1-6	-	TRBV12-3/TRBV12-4	ASSYEAGSYNSPLH
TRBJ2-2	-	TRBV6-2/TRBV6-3	ASSYGLNTGELF
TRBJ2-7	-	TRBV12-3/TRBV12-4	ASRLTATYEQY
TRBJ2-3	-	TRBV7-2	ASSFPGSRKTDTQY
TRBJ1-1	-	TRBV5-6	ASSSNMGNTEAF
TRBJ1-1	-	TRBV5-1	ASSPLQQTEAF
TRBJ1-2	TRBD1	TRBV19	ASSSLNLDREDT
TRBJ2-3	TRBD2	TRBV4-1	ASSAQGRGGGDTQY
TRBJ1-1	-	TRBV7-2	ASSPQSGSTEAF
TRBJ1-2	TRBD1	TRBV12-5	ARRERIGTGVNYGYT
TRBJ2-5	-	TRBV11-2	ASAHPGAETQY
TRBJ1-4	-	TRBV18	ASSPIPGSTEKLF
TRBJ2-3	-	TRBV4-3	ASSQDRTGLDTQY
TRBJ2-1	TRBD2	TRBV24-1	ATSDTTSGGAPEF
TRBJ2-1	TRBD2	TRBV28	ASSVVSGGNNEQF
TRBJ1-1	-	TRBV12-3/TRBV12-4	ASIPPGNTEAF
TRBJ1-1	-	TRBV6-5	ASSYIHGTEAF
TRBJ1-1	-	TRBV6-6	ASSYFGQMNTEAF
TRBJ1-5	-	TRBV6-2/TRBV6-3	ASRFEGASQPQH
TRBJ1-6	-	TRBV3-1	ASSQEGISPLH
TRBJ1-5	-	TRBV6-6	ASSYRERSNQPQH
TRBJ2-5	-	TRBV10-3	AISESKETQY
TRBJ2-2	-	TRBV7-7	ASSLLPGANTGELF
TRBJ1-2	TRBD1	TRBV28	ASSLTGGVFSGYT
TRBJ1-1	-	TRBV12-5	ASGLWQGAF
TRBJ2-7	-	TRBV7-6	ASSGDPASYEQY
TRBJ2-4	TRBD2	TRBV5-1	ASSLDQASGYANIQY
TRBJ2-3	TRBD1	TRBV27	ASSPQRTGGNTQY
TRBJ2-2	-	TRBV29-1	SISPYANTGELF
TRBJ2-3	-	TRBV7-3	ASSPPLRDTQY
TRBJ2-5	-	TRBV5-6	ASSLGHAYQETQY
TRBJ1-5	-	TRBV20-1	SARGGKDNLQH
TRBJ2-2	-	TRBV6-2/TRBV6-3	ASSYHGTANTGELF
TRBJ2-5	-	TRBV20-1	SARDTRETETQY
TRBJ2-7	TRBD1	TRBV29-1	SVQTGVDEQY
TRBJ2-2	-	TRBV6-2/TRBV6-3	ASSYSGTPYTGELF
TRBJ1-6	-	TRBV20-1	SAGVSRGHSPLH
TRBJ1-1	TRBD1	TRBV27	ASSFRTGITEAF
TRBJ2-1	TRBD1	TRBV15	ATSTGGQGYNEQF